These T cell receptor beta chains were read from a single sample in a study of cytomegalovirus exposure and HLA in healthy donors. Data came from immunoSEQ multiplex PCR; TCRdb stores just in-frame clones and leaves some out. Of about 45,000 clones in the sample, around 72% are singletons; the top ten hold 3% to 4%. Material: PBMCs. The receptors were sampled from a woman in her twenties or thirties in good health and CMV-seronegative. The CDR3 runs from the conserved cysteine through the conserved F or W. Each record gives: V gene, D gene, clone size, J gene, CDR3 protein, CDR3 DNA. D genes are given only for firm matches. Expanded clones get a size class; other rows say once, few or many, or leave the size out.

TRBV30,-,-,TRBJ2-3,CAWSVGVRDTQYF,TGTGCCTGGAGTGTAGGGGTCCGAGATACGCAGTATTTT
TRBV30,TRBD2,-,TRBJ2-1,CAWSVGLASYEQFF,TGTGCCTGGAGTGTGGGACTAGCGTCCTATGAGCAGTTCTTC
TRBV6-5,-,-,TRBJ1-1,CASSFGRNTEAFF,TGTGCCAGCAGTTTTGGGAGGAACACTGAAGCTTTCTTT
TRBV9,-,once,TRBJ1-1,CASSEQGANTEAFF,TGTGCCAGCAGCGAACAGGGCGCGAACACTGAAGCTTTCTTT
TRBV30,-,-,TRBJ2-5,CAWSGQSETQYF,TGTGCCTGGAGTGGACAGTCGGAGACCCAGTACTTC
TRBV9,-,-,TRBJ2-7,CASSYTGYEQYF,TGTGCCAGCAGCTATACAGGTTACGAGCAGTACTTC
TRBV28,TRBD1,-,TRBJ1-2,CASSQPDRGWYGYTF,TGTGCCAGCAGTCAGCCGGACAGGGGGTGGTATGGCTACACCTTC
TRBV7-2,TRBD1,-,TRBJ2-1,CASSPAGQGVKQFF,TGTGCCAGCAGCCCAGCGGGACAGGGGGTCAAGCAGTTCTTC
TRBV6-6,-,-,TRBJ2-3,CASSYSYQTQYF,TGTGCCAGCAGTTACTCGTACCAGACGCAGTATTTT
TRBV21-1,-,-,TRBJ1-6,CASTLSIKSGSPLHF,TGTGCCAGCACCTTGAGTATTAAAAGCGGTTCACCCCTCCACTTT
TRBV29-1,-,-,TRBJ2-5,CSVEASEETQYF,TGCAGCGTTGAGGCCTCAGAAGAGACCCAGTACTTC
TRBV11-2,-,-,TRBJ2-3,CASSPVTLFTDTQYF,TGTGCCAGCAGCCCGGTGACTCTGTTCACAGATACGCAGTATTTT
TRBV15,-,-,TRBJ2-6,CATSGDGTANVLTF,TGTGCCACCAGCGGGGACGGGACTGCCAACGTCCTGACTTTC
TRBV6-5,TRBD1,-,TRBJ1-1,CASKQGGDGTEAFF,TGTGCCAGCAAACAAGGGGGCGACGGGACTGAAGCTTTCTTT
TRBV9,-,-,TRBJ1-1,CASSVVLVGATGEAFF,TGTGCCAGCAGCGTAGTTTTAGTAGGGGCTACAGGTGAAGCTTTCTTT
TRBV4-2,TRBD2,-,TRBJ2-1,CASSQGLAGQSSYNEQFF,TGTGCCAGCAGCCAAGGACTAGCGGGGCAGAGCTCCTACAATGAGCAGTTCTTC
TRBV29-1,-,-,TRBJ2-1,CSVGQGVYNEQFF,TGCAGCGTTGGTCAGGGTGTTTACAATGAGCAGTTCTTC
TRBV7-2,-,-,TRBJ1-2,CASSNGQVDYGYTF,TGTGCCAGCAGCAATGGACAAGTGGACTATGGCTACACCTTC
TRBV30,-,-,TRBJ1-5,CAWRHGLNDQPQHF,TGTGCCTGGAGACACGGGTTAAACGATCAGCCCCAGCATTTT
TRBV4-2,TRBD2,few,TRBJ2-1,CASSQGDWREGSYNEQFF,TGTGCCAGCAGCCAGGGGGATTGGCGGGAGGGCTCCTACAATGAGCAGTTCTTC
TRBV7-9,-,-,TRBJ2-5,CASSLQETQYF,TGTGCCAGCAGCTTACAGGAGACCCAGTACTTC
TRBV6-6,-,-,TRBJ2-2,CASTRGDSRTGELFF,TGTGCCAGCACCCGAGGGGACTCAAGGACCGGGGAGCTGTTTTTT
TRBV6-1,TRBD2,once,TRBJ2-3,CASSEEAGGTDTQYF,TGTGCCAGCAGTGAAGAAGCGGGAGGCACAGATACGCAGTATTTT